This T cell receptor beta chain was observed in a study of blood T cell repertoires in COVID-19 (dated by TCRdb to between 2020 and 2021). For the wider study: The collaborator samples originated in the United States, Italy and Spain and spanned the acute and convalescent phases of COVID-19. The prospective study material was composed of cDNA or gDNA derived from T cells, B-cell-depleted T cells, or PBMCs. Subjects who had been exposed to COVID-19, were actively infected with it, or had recovered from it provided the deeply sampled blood TCRbeta repertoires that made up the dataset. The repertoires were released in a freely available public database intended as a resource for research on the immune response to SARS-CoV-2. Samples came from the ongoing ImmuneRACE study (first 160 participants) plus 1,254 subjects from 6 global collaborators. A de-identified subject ID, COVID-19 status, age in years and sex were almost always included in the sample metadata. Where available, HLA class I and class II types were obtained from metadata supplied by the sample provider rather than from assay-based typing. The full study reports these points: How much clinical and demographic metadata was included differed by source and by participant, and the metadata was provided uncurated.

At one collaborating source in Seattle, patients were enrolled during active infection and were followed longitudinally through the course of disease. Each collaborating institution followed its own protocols to collect whole blood in K2EDTA tubes. For TCRbeta analysis, collaborator samples were shipped as frozen whole blood, as isolated PBMCs, or as DNA extracted from either sample type. TCRbeta CDR3 regions were amplified from genomic DNA by means of the immunoSEQ Assay, a bias-controlled multiplex PCR. The original methods were these. Nucleated cell counts per sample were estimated from amplification of reference gene primers within the assay. Sequence reads were collapsed and filtered to measure the absolute abundance of every unique TCRbeta CDR3 rearrangement. For each sample, productive Simpson clonality was calculated by taking the square root of Simpson's diversity index across productive rearrangements. Sourced from immuneACCESS, this table was stored by TCRdb with only in-frame sequences that have V and J called. A share of the clones is absent; for the studies checked, an unresolved V gene accounts for under half, and the remainder has no known explanation. The V and J calls and clone size are taken from that table; D and trimming were inferred from the DNA. The sample table records about 260,000 clones; 88% of these occur just once. Together, the top ten hold about 11% of the sample.

Sequences KGHSH (CDR1) and LQKENI (CDR2) are obtained from the germline V gene. Deletion took 2 bases off V and 0 bases off J, with a span of 11 bases between the germline ends. Reading from cysteine to phenylalanine, the CDR3 counts 15 amino acids. Of the read, only the CDR3 DNA is kept; its 45 bases are in frame from base 1. About this clone: There is no known antigen for this receptor. Base qualities are missing; no much larger clone stands one base away.

Input material: peripheral blood. The V and J segments used are TRBV18 and TRBJ2-7; perhaps TRBD2 is the D gene, with 5 bases matching. This clonotype originated in a young woman with COVID-19, enrolled during active disease. The CDR3 protein sequence reads: CASSPTRTSSYEQYF. The DNA is TGTGCCAGCTCACCAACTAGGACCAGCTCCTACGAGCAGTACTTC.